The next 18 T cell receptor beta chains were all read from a single sample in a study of T-cell memory formation after mild COVID-19. One entry per CDR3 protein, called by TCRdb with MiXCR from the 5' RACE reads. The repertoire includes 30,000 to 45,000 distinct CDR3 sequences, approximately 10% of them detected once, and under 30% sits in the top ten. The specimen sequenced was PBMCs or a T cell subset sorted from them (not recorded which). The receptor set was obtained from a man aged 18 to 29 who had mild COVID-19 (a few samples of this study predate the infection). Cell type and time point are not known.

The sample holds many counts of this clonotype. The V call is TRBV12-3 or TRBV12-4, the J call TRBJ2-2; D not resolved. The germline V and J ends were trimmed by 6 bases and 1 base, with 12 bases remaining between them. The CDR3 is 15 residues long. CDR3: CASSPVVGNTGELFF. The CDR3 DNA reads as TGTGCCAGCAGCCCGGTGGTCGGGAACACCGGGGAGCTGTTTTTT.

This clonotype has ten or more counts. This sequence joins TRBV15 and TRBJ1-6; TRBD1 matches at 8 bases. CDR1 is LNHNV, CDR2 YYDKDF, per germline (reference sequence). J gave up 5 bases and V 7 bases, and 1 base lay outside the gene matches. CDR3 size: 13 residues. The CDR3, as DNA: TGTGCCACCAAACAGGGGGATAATTCACCCCTCCACTTT. This encodes CATKQGDNSPLHF. Using reference TRBV15 and TRBJ1-6 for the parts outside the CDR3, the full variable domain is DAMVIQNPRYQVTQFGKPVTLSCSQTLNHNVMYWYQQKSSQAPKLLFHYYDKDFNNEADTPDNFQSRRPNTSFCFLDIRSPGLGDTAMYLCATKQGDNSPLHFGNGTRLTVT.

This clonotype was counted ten times or more. The V gene is TRBV4-2, the J gene TRBJ2-6; 10 nucleotides match TRBD1. Trimming took 4 bases from V and 0 from J; bases not matched to a gene: 3. Per germline, CDR1 LGHNA and CDR2 YNFKEQ. The CDR3 is 17 residues long. The DNA of the CDR3 is TGTGCCAGCAGCCCCCGACAGGGGGCCTCTGGGGCCAACGTCCTGACTTTC. This codes for CASSPRQGASGANVLTF.

This clonotype occurred many times. The chain combines TRBV7-2 with TRBJ2-1, with D perhaps TRBD1 (6 bases). From germline, CDR1 is SGHTA and CDR2 FQGNSA. V lost 5 bases and J lost 0, with 23 bases in between. This CDR3 has 19 residues. CDR3 in amino acids: CASSPQGLLTVSSYNEQFF. The CDR3 DNA reads as TGTGCCAGCAGCCCTCAGGGGCTCCTAACGGTTAGCTCCTACAATGAGCAGTTCTTC.

This clonotype was recorded many times. The rearrangement uses TRBV5-1 and TRBJ1-2; D is unclear. Germline V lookup: CDR1 SGHRS, CDR2 YFSETQ. The CDR3 consists of 12 residues. The V end was cut by 3 bases, the J end by 5 bases, with 8 bases between. The CDR3 loop reads CASSSDGYGYTF. CDR3 coding DNA: TGCGCCAGCAGCTCGGACGGATATGGCTACACCTTC.

This clonotype was counted ten times or more. V and J are TRBV12-3 or TRBV12-4 and TRBJ2-7; 9 nucleotides line up with TRBD1. Trimming at V came to 1 base and at J to 5 bases, leaving 9 bases not matched to a gene. This CDR3 has 16 residues. This CDR3 is CASSLDGTGGNDEQYV. The CDR3 coding sequence is TGTGCCAGCAGTTTAGATGGTACAGGGGGCAACGACGAGCAGTACGTC.

This clonotype was found many times. The chain has TRBV4-1 and TRBJ2-7; D gene uncertain. With 1 base removed from V and 0 bases from J, the gap between germline ends came to 7 bases. CDR3 length: 14 amino acids. Germline CDR1 MGHRA, CDR2 YSYEKL. CDR3 sequence reads: CASSQVRSSYEQYV. CDR3 bases: TGCGCCAGCAGCCAAGTGCGGAGCTCCTACGAGCAGTACGTC.

This clonotype has at least ten counts. The chain combines TRBV12-3 or TRBV12-4 with TRBJ1-3; D is unresolved. The CDR3 is 15 amino acids. Trimming cost V 2 bases and J 3 bases, with 11 bases left between them. The CDR3: CASSLKDGVGNTIYF. The CDR3 nucleotides read TGTGCCAGCAGTTTAAAGGACGGGGTTGGAAACACCATATATTTT.

This clonotype has a count of ten or more. The V gene is TRBV5-1, the J gene TRBJ2-5, with 10 bases fitting TRBD2. Germline lookup yields CDR1 SGHRS and CDR2 YFSETQ. V lost 3 bases, J lost 5 bases, and 13 bases stayed unmatched. CDR3 length: 17 amino acids. The CDR3 DNA reads as TGCGCCAGCAGCTCCGGACTAGCGGCCCCTGGGGGGGAGACCCAGTACTTC. It specifies CASSSGLAAPGGETQYF.

The V gene is TRBV5-1, the J gene TRBJ2-3; D remains ambiguous. V was cut by 4 bases and J by 4 bases, with 16 bases left in between. The CDR3 has 15 residues. Per the germline V gene, CDR1 is SGHRS and CDR2 is YFSETQ. The CDR3 nucleotides read TGCGCCAGCAGCATGGCGATAGGCTCCGCAGATACGCAGTATTTT. It yields the protein CASSMAIGSADTQYF.

This clonotype has ten or more counts. The chain couples TRBV7-3 to TRBJ2-1; no clear D gene. The germline CDR1 and CDR2 sequences are SGHTA and FQGTGA. V lost 2 bases to trimming and J lost 4 bases, with 9 bases between them. There are 14 residues in the CDR3. Here the CDR3 DNA reads TGTGCCAGCAGCTTACTCTCCGGGTACAATGAGCAGTTCTTC. This codes for CASSLLSGYNEQFF. The full variable domain, completed using reference TRBV7-3 and TRBJ2-1, is GAGVSQTPSNKVTEKGKYVELRCDPISGHTALYWYRQSLGQGPEFLIYFQGTGAADDSGLPNDRFFAVRPEGSVSTLKIQRTERGDSAVYLCASSLLSGYNEQFFGPGTRLTVL.

This clonotype was seen many times. CDR3 in DNA: TGCGCCAGCAGCCAAGCCCTAAGCTCCTATAATTCACCCCTCCACTTT. Its translation is CASSQALSSYNSPLHF. The chain recombines TRBV4-3 with TRBJ1-6; D not resolved. The CDR3 is 16 residues long. V was pared by 1 base and J by 0 bases, with 7 bases between. Germline loops: CDR1 LGHNA, CDR2 YSLEER.

This clonotype was counted ten times or more. The chain couples TRBV3-1 to TRBJ2-7; weak D call: TRBD2 (6 bases). The germline V gene has CDR1 LGHDT and CDR2 YNNKEL (reference sequence). Trimming left V 4 bases short and J 4 bases short, with 11 bases between. The length of the CDR3 is 13 residues. This chain's CDR3 is CASSLGGRYEQYF. The DNA of the CDR3 is TGTGCCAGCAGCCTTGGGGGGAGGTACGAGCAGTACTTC.

This clonotype was detected ten times or more. This rearrangement joins TRBV12-3 or TRBV12-4 to TRBJ1-2; D is unclear. Between the trimmed V and J ends, which lost 2 bases and 0 bases, there was a span of 4 bases. The CDR3 length is 13 residues. The CDR3 here is CASSLMTNYGYTF. CDR3 nucleotide sequence: TGTGCCAGCAGTTTAATGACTAACTATGGCTACACCTTC.

This clonotype was picked up many times. The gene calls are TRBV7-3 and TRBJ2-5; D is undetermined. Germline V CDR1 and CDR2: SGHTA, FQGTGA. V dropped 2 bases and J dropped 0 bases, with 10 bases sitting between them. CDR3 length: 15 residues. The CDR3 is CASSLLGGYQETQYF. CDR3 DNA sequence: TGTGCCAGCAGCTTACTAGGCGGATACCAAGAGACCCAGTACTTC.

This clonotype was counted many times. The chain recombines TRBV5-4 with TRBJ2-7; the match to TRBD2 covers 8 bases. CDR3 length: 15 amino acids. Per the germline V gene, CDR1 is SGHNT and CDR2 is YYREEE (reference sequence). V shed 2 bases and J 6 bases; nucleotides not matched to a gene: 10. CDR3 coding DNA: TGTGCCAGCAGCTTACATCCCGGGACTAGAGGCGAGCAGTACGTC. Translation gives CASSLHPGTRGEQYV.

Many counts were recorded for this clonotype. The J gene is TRBJ2-7, the V gene TRBV24-1; D is undetermined. Trimming took 12 bases from V and 4 from J, leaving 9 bases between them. CDR3 length: 10 residues. CDR1 KGHDR and CDR2 SFDVKD come from the germline V gene. CDR3 amino acids: CASMTYEQYV. DNA of the CDR3: TGTGCCTCAATGACATACGAGCAGTACGTC.

DNA of the CDR3: TGCGCCAGCAGCTTGTCTCCAGGAACAGATACGCAGTATTTT. It codes for CASSLSPGTDTQYF. The chain is built from TRBV5-1 and TRBJ2-3; D gene ambiguous. Germline V lookup: CDR1 SGHRS, CDR2 YFSETQ. The CDR3 is 14 amino acids. V lost 1 base and J 3 bases, leaving 9 bases between the germline ends.